A single sample is the source of the 15 T cell receptor beta chains below, sequenced in a study of lymphopenia after photon versus proton radiotherapy. Profiling relied on immunoSEQ multiplex PCR, and the TCRdb table lists in-frame clones only, not all of them. Of roughly 150,000 clones listed, about 85% are singletons. Sequencing used peripheral blood, obtained from a patient treated with photon-based radiotherapy. Source of these receptors: a man aged 45 to 65 with gastric cancer.

The V call is TRBV28, the J call TRBJ1-2, with a tentative D call TRBD1 (5 bases). The germline gives CDR1 MDHEN, CDR2 SYDVKM. V lost 5 bases to trimming and J lost 6 bases, with 19 bases between them. CDR3 length: 15 amino acids. CDR3 sequence (DNA): TGTGCCAGCAGTACCCATGGGGGGATAAGGAATGGCTACACCTTC. Amino acids: CASSTHGGIRNGYTF.

The chain combines TRBV29-1 with TRBJ2-7; the D is unclear. Trimming took off 4 bases at V and 0 bases at J, with 13 bases between the two ends. Germline-derived CDR1 and CDR2 are SQVTM and ANQGSEA. The CDR3 sequence is 14 residues long. CDR3 loop: CSVGLTSSSYEQYF. Here the CDR3 DNA reads TGCAGCGTTGGATTGACCTCAAGCTCCTACGAGCAGTACTTC.

V gene TRBV7-8 combines with J gene TRBJ1-5; TRBD1 aligns across 12 bases. V shed 5 bases and J 5 bases; nucleotides not matched to a gene: 4. CDR3 size: 15 residues. Germline V gives CDR1 SGHVS, CDR2 FQNEAQ. CDR3 DNA: TGTGCCAGCAGCCCGGGGACAGGGGGCTATCAGCCCCAGCATTTT. It is translated as CASSPGTGGYQPQHF.

CDR3 sequence (DNA): TGTGCCTGGAGTGTTAAGGGTGCCAAAAACATTCAGTACTTC. Amino acid sequence: CAWSVKGAKNIQYF. This chain uses TRBV30 with TRBJ2-4, with D unclear. The CDR3 covers 14 residues. The germline V and J ends were trimmed by 0 bases and 1 base, with 7 bases remaining between them. CDR1 is GTSNPN, CDR2 SVGIG, per germline (reference sequence).

This clone was seen only once. The rearrangement links TRBV5-1 to TRBJ2-1; possibly TRBD1 or TRBD2 for D (8 bases each). V shed 4 bases and J shed 4 bases, with 30 bases lying between them. The CDR3 runs 20 residues. CDR1 is SGHRS and CDR2 is YFSETQ in the germline V gene. The CDR3 sequence is CASSNTTQGVLSGGYNEQFF. The CDR3 nucleotides are TGCGCCAGCAGCAATACGACACAGGGGGTCTTATCGGGAGGGTACAATGAGCAGTTCTTC.

This clone has only a few counts. V and J are TRBV18 and TRBJ2-1; D ambiguous. The CDR3 runs to 14 residues. The germline V gene has CDR1 KGHSH and CDR2 LQKENI. Between the trimmed V and J ends, which lost 4 bases and 0 bases, there was a span of 7 bases. Here the CDR3 reads CASSRADSYNEQFF. In nucleotides, the CDR3 is TGTGCCAGCTCACGGGCGGACTCCTACAATGAGCAGTTCTTC. The entire variable domain, with the rest obtained from reference TRBV18 and TRBJ2-1, is as follows: NAGVMQNPRHLVRRRGQEARLRCSPMKGHSHVYWYRQLPEEGLKFMVYLQKENIIDESGMPKERFSAEFPKEGPSILRIQQVVRGDSAAYFCASSRADSYNEQFFGPGTRLTVL.

The chain couples TRBV28 to TRBJ2-5; 9 bases line up with TRBD2. CDR3 length: 14 residues. V shed 8 bases, J shed 5 bases, and the junction held 9 bases outside the gene matches. CDR1 and CDR2 (germline): MDHEN, SYDVKM. The CDR3 bases are TGTGCCAGCGGGGGGGCTAGCGGGATCGAGACCCAGTACTTC. The encoded protein is CASGGASGIETQYF.

The chain joins TRBV28 to TRBJ2-2; TRBD1 matches 7 bases. This CDR3 contains 15 residues. V trimming: 4 bases; J trimming: 2 bases; junction bases outside the gene matches: 4. Germline CDR1 is MDHEN and CDR2 is SYDVKM. CDR3 nucleotides: TGTGCCAGCAGTTCCGGGACAGCTAACACCGGGGAGCTGTTTTTT. Amino acids: CASSSGTANTGELFF.

The V call is TRBV5-4, the J call TRBJ1-1; D ambiguous. V was pared by 2 bases and J by 3 bases, with 5 bases between. The germline gives CDR1 SGHNT, CDR2 YYREEE (reference sequence). The CDR3 is 12 amino acids. This CDR3 is CASSFIDTEAFF. CDR3 DNA sequence: TGTGCCAGCAGCTTCATTGACACTGAAGCTTTCTTT.

V usage is TRBV2 and J usage is TRBJ2-3, with D maybe TRBD1 (6 bases). Trimming stripped 7 bases from V and 0 bases from J, with 23 bases between. In germline, CDR1 is SNHLY, CDR2 FYNNEI. The CDR3 has 18 amino acids. The CDR3 DNA follows: TGTGCCAGCATCAAAGGGGGTAGGGCGGTCCTTAGCACAGATACGCAGTATTTT. Residues: CASIKGGRAVLSTDTQYF.

This chain joins TRBV12-5 and TRBJ2-1, with 10 nucleotides matching TRBD2. The V gene end was trimmed by 0 bases and the J gene end by 6 bases; junction bases not matched to a gene: 8. CDR1 is LGHNT and CDR2 is FRNRAP in the germline V gene. This CDR3 region has 17 residues. The chain's CDR3 is CASGLVPSGSWVNEQFF. In nucleotides, the CDR3 is TGTGCTAGTGGTTTGGTACCTAGCGGGAGTTGGGTCAATGAGCAGTTCTTC. The whole variable domain, remainder taken from reference TRBV12-5 and TRBJ2-1, is DARVTQTPRHKVTEMGQEVTMRCQPILGHNTVFWYRQTMMQGLELLAYFRNRAPLDDSGMPKDRFSAEMPDATLATLKIQPSEPRDSAVYFCASGLVPSGSWVNEQFFGPGTRLTVL.

Only a few counts were recorded for this clone. The chain couples TRBV18 to TRBJ2-1; 7 bases agree with TRBD2. Germline trimming cut 3 bases from V and 5 bases from J; bases unmatched to any gene: 4. Germline V gene lookup returns CDR1 KGHSH and CDR2 LQKENI. This CDR3 has 14 amino acids. The CDR3 DNA is TGTGCCAGCTCACCGGCTAGCGGAAACAATGAGCAGTTCTTC. This encodes CASSPASGNNEQFF.

The chain joins TRBV28 to TRBJ1-5, with D hard to call. This CDR3 region has 14 residues. CDR1 is MDHEN and CDR2 is SYDVKM in the germline V gene. Trimming stripped 3 bases from V and 4 bases from J, with 10 bases between. This CDR3 is CASSFRARNQPQHF. In DNA, the CDR3 is TGTGCCAGCAGTTTTAGGGCCCGGAATCAGCCCCAGCATTTT. Variable domain in full (rest from reference TRBV28 and TRBJ1-5): DVKVTQSSRYLVKRTGEKVFLECVQDMDHENMFWYRQDPGLGLRLIYFSYDVKMKEKGDIPEGYSVSREKKERFSLILESASTNQTSMYLCASSFRARNQPQHFGDGTRLSIL.

V usage is TRBV20-1 and J usage is TRBJ1-2, with D uncertain. The V and J ends lost 4 bases and 6 bases respectively, with 3 bases between them. CDR3 size: 9 residues. Germline CDR1 and CDR2: DFQATT and SNEGSKA (reference sequence). The CDR3 coding sequence is TGCAGTGCTAATGATGGCTACACCTTC. Its translation: CSANDGYTF.

V and J are TRBV29-1 and TRBJ2-3, with 16 bases matching TRBD2. V was clipped by 6 bases and J by 6 bases; unmatched bases: 9. This CDR3 has 16 amino acids. Germline values: CDR1 SQVTM, CDR2 ANQGSEA. The CDR3 nucleotides read TGCAGCGTCACCCCGGGACTAGCGGGAGGGCCGGATACGCAGTATTTT. Translation gives CSVTPGLAGGPDTQYF.